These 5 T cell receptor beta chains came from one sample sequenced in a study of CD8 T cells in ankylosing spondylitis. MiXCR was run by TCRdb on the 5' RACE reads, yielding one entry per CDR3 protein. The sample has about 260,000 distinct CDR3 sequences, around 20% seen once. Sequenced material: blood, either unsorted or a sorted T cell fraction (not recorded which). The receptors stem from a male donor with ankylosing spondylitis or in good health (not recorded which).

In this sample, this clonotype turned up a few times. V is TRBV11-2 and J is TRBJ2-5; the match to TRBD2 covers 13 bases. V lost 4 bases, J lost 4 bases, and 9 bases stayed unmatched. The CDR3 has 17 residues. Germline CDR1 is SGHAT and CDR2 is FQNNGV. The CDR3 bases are TGTGCCAGCAGCTCCCCAAAGACTAGCGGGGGGAGAGAGACCCAGTACTTC. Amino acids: CASSSPKTSGGRETQYF.

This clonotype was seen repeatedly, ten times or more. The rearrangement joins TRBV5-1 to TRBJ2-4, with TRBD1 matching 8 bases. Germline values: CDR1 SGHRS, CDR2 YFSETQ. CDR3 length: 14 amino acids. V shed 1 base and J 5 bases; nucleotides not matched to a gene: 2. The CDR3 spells CASSLSGGQNIQYF. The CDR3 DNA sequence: TGCGCCAGCAGCTTGTCAGGGGGCCAAAACATTCAGTACTTC.

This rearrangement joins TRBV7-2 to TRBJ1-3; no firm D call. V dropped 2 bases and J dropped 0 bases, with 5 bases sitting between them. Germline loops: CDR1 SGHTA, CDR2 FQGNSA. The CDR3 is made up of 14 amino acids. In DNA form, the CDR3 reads TGTGCCAGCAGCTTAAGATTCTCTGGAAACACCATATATTTT. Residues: CASSLRFSGNTIYF.

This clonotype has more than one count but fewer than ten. CDR3 in DNA: TGTGCCAGCAGTGGCGATCCCTACGAGCAGTACGTC. As protein: CASSGDPYEQYV. This chain connects TRBV12-3 or TRBV12-4 to TRBJ2-7; D gene uncertain. V lost 5 bases and J 2 bases, leaving 7 bases between the germline ends. The CDR3 contains 12 residues.

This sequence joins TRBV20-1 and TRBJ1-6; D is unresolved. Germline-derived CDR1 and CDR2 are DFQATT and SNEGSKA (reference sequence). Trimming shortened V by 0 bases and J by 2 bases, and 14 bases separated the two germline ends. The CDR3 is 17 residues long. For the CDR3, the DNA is TGCAGTGCTAGAGATGAGTGGTCGTCCGCCTATAATTCACCCCTCCACTTT. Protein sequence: CSARDEWSSAYNSPLHF.